This TCR beta chain is from a study of cytomegalovirus exposure and HLA in healthy donors. Study-wide results and limits: A later look showed TCR association rates differing by HLA locus, highest for DRB1 and lowest for HLA-C. Cytomegalovirus association was listed for 150 or so TCR beta chains. About 87% or about 30% of the time was how often most TCR beta V segments were productive, according to an earlier analysis.

This CDR3 spans 14 amino acids. Trimming removed 3 bases at V and 0 bases at J, with 8 bases between. Germline V CDR1 and CDR2: MNHEY, SMNVEV (reference sequence). Unrecorded immune exposures were likely, despite nominal health at sampling. Primers: 60 Vbeta forward and 13 Jbeta reverse. TCRdb keeps only in-frame clones here, not all; method: immunoSEQ multiplex PCR. The sample has around 180,000 clones, 71% seen once; the top ten hold approximately 1.5%. To note about this clone: Its antigen is unknown.

V usage is TRBV27 and J usage is TRBJ1-1; D uncertain. Sequences were obtained from PBMCs. This clonotype was obtained from a girl aged 10-17 years in good health and CMV-seronegative. The CDR3 loop reads CASSFSGMNTEAFF. Here the CDR3 DNA reads TGTGCCAGCAGTTTTTCTGGCATGAACACTGAAGCTTTCTTT.